This T cell receptor beta chain was captured in a study of blood T cell repertoires in COVID-19. Study background: In each case, the material was cDNA or gDNA derived from T cells, B-cell-depleted T cells, or PBMCs.

Original handling: Scientists estimated how many nucleated cells there were by amplifying reference gene primers. Only in-frame clones appear in the TCRdb table, and some are missing; sequencing was by immunoSEQ multiplex PCR. Clone size and V and J calls were adopted from that table, with D and trimming inferred from the DNA. The sample lists 80,000 or so clones, approximately 85% seen once, with 8% to 10% in the top ten. The germline CDR1 and CDR2 sequences are KGHDR and SFDVKD. The CDR3 is made up of 17 amino acids. V lost 4 bases and J 6 bases, leaving 21 bases between the germline ends. A Seattle source enrolled patients during active infection and followed them longitudinally.

This chain links TRBV24-1 with TRBJ2-1; TRBD2 is a possible D gene (6 bases). The TCR comes from a man between 45 and 60 years old with COVID-19, enrolled during active disease. The sequenced material came from peripheral blood. CDR3 DNA: TGTGCCACCAGTGACCTCGTGAACGGGAGAGGGATCAATGAGCAGTTCTTC. Translating gives CATSDLVNGRGINEQFF.